Sequencing of this T cell receptor (beta chain) was carried out in a study of cytomegalovirus exposure and HLA in healthy donors (dated by TCRdb to the late 2010s). General notes on the study: An earlier analysis of a few hundred of the donors reported under 300 Gb of sequence data and 117 million unique TCR beta sequences obtained from approximately 180 million T cells. An early release covering over 500 HLA-typed donors comprised roughly 300 gigabases of sequencing data and around 80 million unique TCR sequences. The genetic ancestry cluster associated with self-reported Caucasian donors included over 80% of the approximately 410 genotyped donors. The study was designed to test whether signatures of past pathogen exposure could be identified by cataloging public T cell receptors. Using immunosequencing, the study profiled T cell repertoires from 500 to 800 subjects and related those repertoires to cytomegalovirus serostatus. Besides the first cohort of about 730 subjects, a separate validation cohort made up of 120 different subjects was used. The study combined high-throughput TCR immunosequencing, statistical association of individual TCRs with disease status, and machine learning to predict cytomegalovirus infection status. A later analysis re-analyzed previously published TCR beta repertoires from about 730 donors and added high-resolution HLA genotyping to study TCR occurrence patterns. Rather than using new phenotypic data, the later analysis identified candidate immune exposures from TCR beta sequences and from how often those sequences occurred across donors. In an earlier analysis of roughly 540 of the donors, high-throughput TCR beta sequencing was used to judge whether each TCR beta V gene segment behaved as functional or pseudogenic. Donor age, sex, ethnicity and CMV serostatus were compiled together with the repertoire data. A later genetic analysis used genome-wide SNP genotypes for 398 of the 666 donors, treating that subset as a discovery cohort. Every discovery cohort repertoire had been produced on one sequencing platform. HLA typing included class I and class II loci at four-digit resolution. Typing coverage varied by locus: roughly 620-640 donors for A, B, C, DRB1 and DQB1; approximately 500 for DQA1; over 600 for DPA1; roughly 450 for DPB1. A handful of DR-DQ haplotypes were handled as single units for association and clustering because linkage in the cohort was strong. Among 300 to 450 genotyped donors of the cohort, an average of approximately 230,000 unique TCR beta nucleotide sequences were sequenced per donor, 15% to 20% of them non-productive.

Paper-wide results and their limitations: A further reported finding was that TCR beta sequences accurately predicted the HLA-A and HLA-B alleles for most subjects in the first cohort. The study gave a list of under 200 TCR beta chains associated with cytomegalovirus. CMV serostatus was the only immune exposure information available for the cohort. In a later genetic analysis, fewer N-insertions in productive TCRs were reported among donors in an Asian-associated ancestry cluster than the roughly 700-donor mean. A few of the identified cytomegalovirus-associated TCR beta chains were confirmed in vitro to be specific for cytomegalovirus antigens. The cohort was sequenced for TCR beta chains only, and without alpha or paired-chain data the features that could be detected were limited. The sequencing pipeline was judged likely to have produced a cluster of highly shared sequence variants as a technical artifact. Because HLA typing was missing for some donors at each locus, association tests included only the typed subset. In a later analysis, several top co-occurrence clusters were reported to appear linked to parvovirus B19, influenza, CMV and Epstein-Barr virus. Roughly 15 rarely observed V segments, including chromosome 9 orphons, were excluded from the earlier analysis of almost 600 of the donors because counts were too low. A later analysis associated roughly 17,000 TCR beta sequences with specific HLA alleles at a false discovery rate of 0.05. Correlated functional status among segregating V segments might be attributable to linkage disequilibrium, but an unknown experimental factor could not be ruled out. Sequencing depth was assumed to be roughly uniform across donors in the presence/absence analyses, though that assumption may not hold. The classifier was reported to diagnose cytomegalovirus status with high specificity and sensitivity in both the original and validation cohorts. A later analysis found that most CMV-associated TCR beta chains appeared HLA-restricted, with HLA associations seemingly driven largely by CMV exposure. The authors suggested that the approach could potentially be generalized to other disease states and immunological phenotypes. When HLA alleles, especially DR and DQ, strongly co-occurred, TCR associations were difficult to assign to individual alleles. While some public TCRs were present in many individuals, most TCR sequences turned up only very rarely across donors. V-gene and J-gene trimming of TCR beta chains was associated with a missense DCLRE1C variant in a later genetic analysis, and the association was replicated in an independent cohort. Broadly in line with IMGT annotations, most TCR beta V segments showed up in productive rearrangements about 87% or about 30% of the time in an earlier analysis of 450 to 600 of the donors. Compared with equally common non-associated chains, HLA-associated TCR beta chains in a later analysis were more clonally expanded and had lower generation probabilities. In a later analysis, the rate of TCR association differed among HLA loci, with DRB1 alleles having the most associated TCRs and HLA-C alleles having the fewest.

In total, roughly 670 healthy bone marrow donors made up the cohort. Cohort members were all nominally healthy when sampled, although unrecorded immune exposures were likely present. The donor tested CMV seronegative, placing the donor among the 350 or so seronegative members of the cohort. Each donor provided a peripheral blood sample, and peripheral blood mononuclear cells were used for TCR beta sequencing. Genomic DNA was extracted from the blood cell samples with the Qiagen DNeasy Blood Extraction Kit. This clone was observed a handful of times. Its recognized antigen is unknown. Base-call qualities are not available, and no considerably larger clone is one nucleotide away. The protocol used for the library was the immunoSEQ multiplex PCR assay. A mixture of 60 forward primers for TCR Vbeta segments and 13 reverse primers for TCR Jbeta segments was used in the multiplex PCR. A multiplex PCR assay on genomic DNA amplified the CDR3 region of rearranged TCR beta genes. The amplified TCR beta libraries were sequenced on the Illumina HiSeq System as 87-base-pair reads. The study's processing was this. A later analysis counted about 80 million unique TCR beta chains across the 650 to 700 repertoires, and some 11 million of these chains were shared by at least two donors. Raw reads were error-corrected and collapsed into unique sequences with a nearest-neighbor algorithm that merged closely related sequences to remove PCR and sequencing errors. CDR3 sequences were aligned to IMGT reference sequences to assign V, D and J gene segments. For a sequence to be retained, a match of at least six nucleotides was required to both a V gene segment and a J gene segment. Rearrangements were called productive when the CDR3 lacked stop codons and stayed in frame with V and J; all others were non-productive. Following IMGT convention, CDR3 was defined as the stretch from the second conserved V-encoded cysteine up to the conserved J-encoded phenylalanine. Sequences without an unambiguous match to a single V gene segment were excluded from the earlier analysis of about 640 of the donors. In an earlier analysis of about 590 of the donors, a V segment was called functional when productive rearrangements were above 56.7%, and segregating when the standard deviation between donors exceeded 5%. A statistical classification framework was built to diagnose cytomegalovirus status from the catalog of TCR beta chain sequences. In a later analysis, V and J genes were assigned by comparing TCR nucleotide sequences against IMGT/GENE-DB human TR gene sequences. The TCRdist pipeline was used in a later analysis to assign CDR3 sequences and most-parsimonious VDJ recombination scenarios. In a later analysis, every TCR beta chain was defined by the combination of its CDR3 amino acid sequence and its V-gene family, and reads without a unique V-gene family were dropped. As a way to deal with suspected cross-contamination and a sequencing artifact, a later analysis dropped over 550 nucleotide sequences that were highly shared and had low generation probability. A later analysis calculated a clonal expansion index for each public chain from normalized within-repertoire ranks of inferred template counts. A later analysis computed generation probabilities with a VDJ recombination model fitted to out-of-frame rearrangements, and checked the results against IGoR. A later analysis scored TCR-TCR, TCR-HLA and TCR-CMV co-occurrence with hypergeometric tests, applying a repertoire-size bias correction to TCR pairs. In a later analysis, false discovery rates were estimated by permuting HLA or CMV assignments 20 times. In a later analysis, co-occurring TCRs were grouped with DBSCAN, and TCRdist sequence similarity was added when clustering was performed within HLA-allele-positive subsets. Co-occurrence clustering excluded repertoires with fewer than 30,000 or more than 120,000 public chains, plus five with anomalous nucleotide sharing. TCRdb retrieved this table from immuneACCESS and kept in-frame rearrangements only. Not all clones are present; in checked studies, unresolved V genes account for under half, and no reason is known for the remainder. V and J calls plus clone size are reproduced from that table; the DNA served to infer D and trimming. This sample has some 150,000 clones in its table, and less than 80% of those were observed once. Together, the top ten hold 2.5% to 3% of the sample.

Sequencing was carried out using PBMCs. The TCR sequence derives from a man aged 35 to 55 in good health and CMV-seronegative.

The bases are TGTGCCTGGAGTCCAGGGGGCGCAGGCCAAGAGACCCAGTACTTC. Its amino acids are CAWSPGGAGQETQYF. The chain couples TRBV30 to TRBJ2-5, and TRBD1 matches 8 of the central bases. Germline trimming: 2 bases from V, 1 base from J; junction bases outside gene matches: 6. The germline V gene (reference sequence) sets CDR1 to GTSNPN and CDR2 to SVGIG. From the cysteine up to the phenylalanine, the CDR3 has a length of 15 residues. The only DNA kept is the CDR3, 45 bases in frame from the first base.